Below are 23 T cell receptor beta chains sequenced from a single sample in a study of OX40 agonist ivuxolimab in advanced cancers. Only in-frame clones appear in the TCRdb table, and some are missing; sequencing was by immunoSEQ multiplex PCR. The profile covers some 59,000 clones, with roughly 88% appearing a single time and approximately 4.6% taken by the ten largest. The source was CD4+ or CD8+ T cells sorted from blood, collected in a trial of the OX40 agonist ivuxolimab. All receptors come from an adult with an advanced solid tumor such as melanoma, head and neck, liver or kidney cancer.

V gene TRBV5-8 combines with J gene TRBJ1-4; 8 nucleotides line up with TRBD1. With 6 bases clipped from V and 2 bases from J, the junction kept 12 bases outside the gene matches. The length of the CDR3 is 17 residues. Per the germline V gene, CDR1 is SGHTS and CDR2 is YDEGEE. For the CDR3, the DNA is TGTGCCAGCACCCGGGTGACAGGGGCTTTCACTAATGAAAAACTGTTTTTT. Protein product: CASTRVTGAFTNEKLFF.

The CDR3 sequence: CASRNPTSGQETQYF. CDR3 DNA sequence: TGTGCCAGCAGAAACCCAACTAGCGGCCAAGAGACCCAGTACTTC. This chain joins TRBV28 and TRBJ2-5, with TRBD2 matching over 8 bases. Trimming cost V 6 bases and J 1 base; bases outside gene matches: 7. The CDR3 is 15 residues long. The germline V gene has CDR1 MDHEN and CDR2 SYDVKM.

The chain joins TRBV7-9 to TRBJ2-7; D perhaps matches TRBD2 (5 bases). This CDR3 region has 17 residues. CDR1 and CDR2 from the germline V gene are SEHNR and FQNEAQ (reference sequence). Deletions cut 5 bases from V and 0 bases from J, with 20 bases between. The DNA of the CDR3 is TGTGCCAGCAGCCCGAGACGTGAGGGCCTTAGCTCCTACGAGCAGTACTTC. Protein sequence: CASSPRREGLSSYEQYF.

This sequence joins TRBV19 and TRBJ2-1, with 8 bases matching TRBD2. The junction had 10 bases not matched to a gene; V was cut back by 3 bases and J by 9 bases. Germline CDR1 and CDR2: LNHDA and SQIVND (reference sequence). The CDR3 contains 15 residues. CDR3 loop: CASSIPAGAPSEQFF. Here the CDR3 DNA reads TGTGCCAGTAGTATTCCAGCGGGAGCCCCCAGTGAGCAGTTCTTC.

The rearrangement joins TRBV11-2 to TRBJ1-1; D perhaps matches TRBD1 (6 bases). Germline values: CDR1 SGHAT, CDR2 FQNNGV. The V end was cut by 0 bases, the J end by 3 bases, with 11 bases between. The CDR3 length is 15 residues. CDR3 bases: TGTGCCAGCAGCTTAGAGGGGGCTCGGGACACTGAAGCTTTCTTT. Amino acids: CASSLEGARDTEAFF.

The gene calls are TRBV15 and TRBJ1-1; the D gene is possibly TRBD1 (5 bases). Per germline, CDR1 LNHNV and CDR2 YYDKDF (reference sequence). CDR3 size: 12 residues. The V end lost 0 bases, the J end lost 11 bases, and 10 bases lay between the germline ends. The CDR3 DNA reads TGTGCCACCAGCAGAGATGTACAGGTCGCTTTCTTT. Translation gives CATSRDVQVAFF.

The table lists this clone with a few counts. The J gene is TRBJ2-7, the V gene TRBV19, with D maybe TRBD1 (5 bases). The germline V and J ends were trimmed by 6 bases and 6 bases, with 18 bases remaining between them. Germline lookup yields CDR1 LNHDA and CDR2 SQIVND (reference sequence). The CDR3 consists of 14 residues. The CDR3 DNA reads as TGTGCCAGTAGCTCGGCAGGGAAAGATAGCGAGCAGTACTTC. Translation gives CASSSAGKDSEQYF.

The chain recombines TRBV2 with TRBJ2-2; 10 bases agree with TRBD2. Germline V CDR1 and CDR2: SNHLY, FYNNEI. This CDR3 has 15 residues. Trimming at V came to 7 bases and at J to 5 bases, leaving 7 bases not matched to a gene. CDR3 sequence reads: CASTTSGSETGELFF. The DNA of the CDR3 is TGTGCCAGCACGACTAGCGGGTCAGAGACCGGGGAGCTGTTTTTT.

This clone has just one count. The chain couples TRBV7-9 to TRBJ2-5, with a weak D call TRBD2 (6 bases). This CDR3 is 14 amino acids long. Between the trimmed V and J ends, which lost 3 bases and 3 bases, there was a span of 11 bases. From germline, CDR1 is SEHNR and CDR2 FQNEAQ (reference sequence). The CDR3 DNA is TGTGCCAGCAGCTTTGGACTATCGAAAGAGACCCAGTACTTC. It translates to CASSFGLSKETQYF.

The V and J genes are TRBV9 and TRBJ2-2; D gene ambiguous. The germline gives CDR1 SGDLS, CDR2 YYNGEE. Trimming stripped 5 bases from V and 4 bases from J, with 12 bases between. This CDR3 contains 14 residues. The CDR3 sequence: CASRSSDRTGELFF. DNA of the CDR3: TGTGCCAGCAGAAGTTCCGACCGCACCGGGGAGCTGTTTTTT.

In DNA, the CDR3 is TGTGCCTGGAGGGGGATTTTCTCCTACAATGAGCAGTTCTTC. Protein product: CAWRGIFSYNEQFF. V and J are TRBV30 and TRBJ2-1; D remains ambiguous. The germline CDR1 and CDR2 sequences are GTSNPN and SVGIG (reference sequence). V was clipped by 3 bases and J by 0 bases, with 9 bases between them. The CDR3 sequence is 14 residues long.

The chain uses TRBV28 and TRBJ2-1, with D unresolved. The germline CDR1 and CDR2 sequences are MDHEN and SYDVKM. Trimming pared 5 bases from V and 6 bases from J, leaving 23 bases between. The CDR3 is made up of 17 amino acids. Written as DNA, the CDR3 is TGTGCCAGCAGTCTCCCCTCGGTAGCAATATCGCTCAATGAGCAGTTCTTC. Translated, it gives CASSLPSVAISLNEQFF.

The DNA for the CDR3 is TGTGCCAGCAGTTCGGGACAGGTTACCACCGGGGAGCTGTTTTTT. Translation: CASSSGQVTTGELFF. The chain uses TRBV28 and TRBJ2-2, with 8 bases matching TRBD1. The CDR3 covers 15 residues. Germline CDR1 MDHEN, CDR2 SYDVKM. The J segment lost 4 bases and the V segment lost 4 bases, leaving 5 bases of the junction unmatched. Full variable domain (rest looked up from reference TRBV28 and TRBJ2-2): DVKVTQSSRYLVKRTGEKVFLECVQDMDHENMFWYRQDPGLGLRLIYFSYDVKMKEKGDIPEGYSVSREKKERFSLILESASTNQTSMYLCASSSGQVTTGELFFGEGSRLTVL.

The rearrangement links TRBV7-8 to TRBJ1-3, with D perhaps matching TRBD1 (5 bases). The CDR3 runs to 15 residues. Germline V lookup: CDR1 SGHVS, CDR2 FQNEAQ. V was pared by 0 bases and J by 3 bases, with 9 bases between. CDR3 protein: CASSLAGTVGNTIYF. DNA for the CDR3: TGTGCCAGCAGCTTAGCCGGGACCGTTGGAAACACCATATATTTT. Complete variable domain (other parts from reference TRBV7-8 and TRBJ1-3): GAGVSQSPRYKVAKRGQDVALRCDPISGHVSLFWYQQALGQGPEFLTYFQNEAQLDKSGLPSDRFFAERPEGSVSTLKIQRTQQEDSAVYLCASSLAGTVGNTIYFGEGSWLTVV.

The CDR3 region is CASSPDLDGSEAFF. The CDR3, as DNA: TGTGCCAGCAGCCCGGATTTGGACGGCTCTGAAGCTTTCTTT. The chain uses TRBV7-3 and TRBJ1-1; D is undetermined. CDR1 is SGHTA and CDR2 is FQGTGA in the germline V gene. Trimming took 5 bases from V and 6 from J, leaving 16 bases between them. This CDR3 is built from 14 residues. The full variable domain, in which reference TRBV7-3 and TRBJ1-1 provide the parts outside the CDR3, is GAGVSQTPSNKVTEKGKYVELRCDPISGHTALYWYRQSLGQGPEFLIYFQGTGAADDSGLPNDRFFAVRPEGSVSTLKIQRTERGDSAVYLCASSPDLDGSEAFFGQGTRLTVV.

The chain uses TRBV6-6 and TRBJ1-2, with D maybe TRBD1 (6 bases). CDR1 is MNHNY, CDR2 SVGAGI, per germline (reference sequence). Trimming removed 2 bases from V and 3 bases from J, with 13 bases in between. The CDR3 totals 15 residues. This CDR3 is CASSYGRGADYGYTF. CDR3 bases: TGTGCCAGCAGTTACGGGCGGGGGGCGGACTATGGCTACACCTTC.

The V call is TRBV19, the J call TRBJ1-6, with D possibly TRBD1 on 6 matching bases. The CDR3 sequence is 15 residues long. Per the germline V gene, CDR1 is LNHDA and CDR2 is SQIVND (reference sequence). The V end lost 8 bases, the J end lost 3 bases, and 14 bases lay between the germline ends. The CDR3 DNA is TGTGCCAGTTCGCGGGGGGCTGTCTATAATTCACCCCTCCACTTT. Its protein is CASSRGAVYNSPLHF.

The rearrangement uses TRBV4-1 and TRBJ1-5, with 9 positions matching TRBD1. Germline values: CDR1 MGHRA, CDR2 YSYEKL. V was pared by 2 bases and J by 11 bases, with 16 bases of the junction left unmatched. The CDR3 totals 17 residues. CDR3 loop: CASSQPWDREEQRAQHF. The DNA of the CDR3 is TGCGCCAGCAGCCAACCCTGGGACAGGGAAGAACAGAGAGCCCAGCATTTT.

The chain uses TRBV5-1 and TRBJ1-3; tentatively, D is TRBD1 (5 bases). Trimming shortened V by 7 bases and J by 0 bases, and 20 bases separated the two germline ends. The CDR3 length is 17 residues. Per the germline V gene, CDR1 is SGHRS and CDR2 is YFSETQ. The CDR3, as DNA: TGCGCCAGCCGACCTTTGGGGACCCGGACCTCTGGAAACACCATATATTTT. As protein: CASRPLGTRTSGNTIYF.

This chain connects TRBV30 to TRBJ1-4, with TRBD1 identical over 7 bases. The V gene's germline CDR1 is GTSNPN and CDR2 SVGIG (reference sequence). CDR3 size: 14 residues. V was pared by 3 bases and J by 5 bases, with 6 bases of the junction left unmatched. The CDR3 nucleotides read TGTGCCTGGAGGAAAAAACAGGGGAATGAAAAACTGTTTTTT. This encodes CAWRKKQGNEKLFF. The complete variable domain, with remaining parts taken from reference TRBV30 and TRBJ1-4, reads SQTIHQWPATLVQPVGSPLSLECTVEGTSNPNLYWYRQAAGRGLQLLFYSVGIGQISSEVPQNLSASRPQDRQFILSSKKLLLSDSGFYLCAWRKKQGNEKLFFGSGTQLSVL.

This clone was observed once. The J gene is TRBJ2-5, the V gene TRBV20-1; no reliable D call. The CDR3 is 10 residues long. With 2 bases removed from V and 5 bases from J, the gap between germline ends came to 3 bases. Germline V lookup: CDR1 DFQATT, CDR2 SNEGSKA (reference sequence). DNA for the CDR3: TGCAGTGCTAGAAGGGAGACCCAGTACTTC. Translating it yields CSARRETQYF.

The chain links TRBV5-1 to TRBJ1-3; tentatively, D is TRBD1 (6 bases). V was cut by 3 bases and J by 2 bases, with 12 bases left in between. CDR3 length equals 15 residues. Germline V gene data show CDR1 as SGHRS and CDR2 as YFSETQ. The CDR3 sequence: CASSSTGWPGNTIYF. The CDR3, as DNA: TGCGCCAGCAGCTCAACAGGGTGGCCTGGAAACACCATATATTTT.

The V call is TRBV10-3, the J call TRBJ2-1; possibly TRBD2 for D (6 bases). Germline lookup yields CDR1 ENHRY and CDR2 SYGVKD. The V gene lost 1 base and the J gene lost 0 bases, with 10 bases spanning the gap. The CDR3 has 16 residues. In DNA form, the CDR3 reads TGTGCCATCAGTGAGTTCGGGGGAGGCTCCTACAATGAGCAGTTCTTC. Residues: CAISEFGGGSYNEQFF.